This T cell receptor beta chain was sequenced in a study of cytomegalovirus exposure and HLA in healthy donors. This CDR3 has 16 amino acids. The J segment lost 2 bases and the V segment lost 1 base, leaving 6 bases of the junction unmatched. Germline V gene sequence: CDR1 SGHVS, CDR2 FNYEAQ. PCR used 60 Vbeta primers and 13 Jbeta primers. Method: immunoSEQ multiplex PCR; TCRdb's copy keeps in-frame clones and lacks some. The table records more than 95,000 clones, 60% to 70% of them present only once. This clone appeared a single time. The gene calls are TRBV7-6 and TRBJ2-7; TRBD2 matches at 9 bases. The sequence was obtained from a woman between 40 and 55 years old in good health and CMV-seropositive. The source material was PBMCs. The chain's CDR3 is CASSLVGTSRTYEQYF. In DNA form, the CDR3 reads TGTGCCAGCAGCTTAGTGGGGACTAGCAGGACCTACGAGCAGTACTTC.